This T cell receptor beta chain is from a study of OX40 agonist ivuxolimab in advanced cancers. The wider study: Intravenous ivuxolimab was administered to patients every 2 weeks at 0.01 to 10 mg/kg. Hepatocellular carcinoma, melanoma, renal cell or head and neck cancer affected the dose-escalation patients.

Generated by immunoSEQ multiplex PCR, the TCRdb table keeps only in-frame clones and is missing some. The table has fewer than 35,000 clones, approximately 90% seen once. The CDR3 runs 15 residues. Germline V gene lookup returns CDR1 MNHEY and CDR2 SVGAGI. V shed 6 bases, J shed 5 bases, and the junction held 9 bases outside the gene matches. The rearrangement joins TRBV6-5 to TRBJ2-5; TRBD2 matches 10 bases. This clonotype was obtained from an adult with an advanced solid tumor such as melanoma, head and neck, liver or kidney cancer. This specimen was CD4+ or CD8+ T cells sorted from blood, taken in a trial of the OX40 agonist ivuxolimab. In nucleotides, the CDR3 is TGTGCCAGCAGGACAGCGGGGGGGGCCGGGGAGACCCAGTACTTC. Translating gives CASRTAGGAGETQYF.